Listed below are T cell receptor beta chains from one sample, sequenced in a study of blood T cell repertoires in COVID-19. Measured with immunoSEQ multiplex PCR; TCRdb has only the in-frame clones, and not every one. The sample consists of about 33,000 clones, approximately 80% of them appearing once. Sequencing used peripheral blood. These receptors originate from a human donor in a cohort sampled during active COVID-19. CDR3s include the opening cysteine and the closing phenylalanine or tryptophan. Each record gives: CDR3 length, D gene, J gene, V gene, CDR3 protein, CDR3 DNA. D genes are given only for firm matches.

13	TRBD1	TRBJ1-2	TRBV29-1	CSVLQGANYGYTF	TGCAGCGTTCTACAGGGGGCGAACTATGGCTACACCTTC
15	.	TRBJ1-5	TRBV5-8	CASSPVPGLNQPQHF	TGTGCCAGCAGCCCCGTTCCGGGACTCAATCAGCCCCAGCATTTT
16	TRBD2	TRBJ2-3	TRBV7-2	CASSLVAGGTTDTQYF	TGTGCCAGCAGCTTGGTAGCGGGGGGGACCACAGATACGCAGTATTTT
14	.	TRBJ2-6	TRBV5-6	CASRGTSGANVLTF	TGTGCCAGCAGAGGGACTTCTGGGGCCAACGTCCTGACTTTC
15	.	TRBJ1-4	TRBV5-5	CASSLVRGGNEKLFF	TGTGCCAGCAGCTTGGTCAGGGGCGGGAATGAAAAACTGTTTTTT
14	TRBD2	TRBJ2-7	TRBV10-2	CASRAGGGGYEQYF	TGCGCCAGCCGTGCGGGGGGCGGCGGGTACGAGCAGTACTTC
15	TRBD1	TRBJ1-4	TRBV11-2	CASSMRTGEFEKLFF	TGTGCCAGCAGCATGAGGACAGGGGAGTTTGAAAAACTGTTTTTT
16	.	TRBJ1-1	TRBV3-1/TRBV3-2	CASSPGGFWAITEAFF	TGTGCCAGCAGCCCAGGTGGATTTTGGGCGATTACTGAAGCTTTCTTT
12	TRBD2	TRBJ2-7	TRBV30	CAWAGGRSAEYF	TGTGCCTGGGCGGGGGGTCGAAGCGCGGAGTACTTC
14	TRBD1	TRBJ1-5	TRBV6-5	CASSYTGQGQPQHF	TGTGCCAGCAGTTACACGGGACAGGGACAGCCCCAGCATTTT
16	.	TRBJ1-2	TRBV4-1	CASSQPRVSTNYGYTF	TGCGCCAGCAGCCAACCTCGGGTTAGCACTAACTATGGCTACACCTTC
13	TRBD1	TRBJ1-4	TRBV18	CASSRQGQEKLFF	TGTGCCAGCTCCCGACAGGGACAGGAAAAACTGTTTTTT
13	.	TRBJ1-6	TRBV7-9	CASSLEGGSPLHF	TGTGCCAGCAGCTTAGAAGGGGGTTCACCCCTCCACTTT
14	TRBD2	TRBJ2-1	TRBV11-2	CAIPSQRGYNEQFF	TGTGCCATCCCCTCCCAGCGGGGTTACAATGAGCAGTTCTTC
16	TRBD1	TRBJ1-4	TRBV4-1	CASIRGQASTNEKLFF	TGCGCCAGCATCAGGGGGCAGGCATCCACTAATGAAAAACTGTTTTTT
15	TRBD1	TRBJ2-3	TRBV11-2	CASSLGQGSTDTQYF	TGTGCCAGCAGCTTAGGACAGGGGAGCACAGATACGCAGTATTTT
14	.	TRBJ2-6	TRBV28	CASRVPGHRAVLTF	TGTGCCAGCAGGGTCCCGGGACACCGTGCCGTCCTGACTTTC
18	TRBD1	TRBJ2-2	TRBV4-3	CASSQDRGTGGKSGELFF	TGCGCCAGCAGCCAAGATAGGGGGACAGGGGGGAAGTCCGGGGAGCTGTTTTTT
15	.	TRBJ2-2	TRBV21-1	CASSKVLAYTGELFF	TGTGCCAGCAGCAAAGTGCTAGCCTACACCGGGGAGCTGTTTTTT
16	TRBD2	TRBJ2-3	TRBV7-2	CASSREAGAYTDTQYF	TGTGCCAGCAGCAGGGAAGCGGGGGCCTACACAGATACGCAGTATTTT
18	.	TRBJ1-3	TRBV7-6	CASSLKGGAVAPGNTIYF	TGTGCCAGCAGCTTAAAAGGGGGGGCAGTGGCCCCCGGAAACACCATATATTTT
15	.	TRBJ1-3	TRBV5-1	CASSLEGGSGNTIYF	TGCGCCAGCAGCTTGGAAGGGGGCTCTGGAAACACCATATATTTT
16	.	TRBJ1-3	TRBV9	CASSGGGAGPGNTIYF	TGTGCCAGCAGCGGAGGGGGTGCGGGTCCTGGAAACACCATATATTTT
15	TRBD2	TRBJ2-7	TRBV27	CASSPWTSGGAEQYF	TGTGCCAGCAGTCCATGGACTAGCGGGGGGGCCGAGCAGTACTTC
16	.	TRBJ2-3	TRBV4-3	CASSHETTRLLDTQYF	TGCGCCAGCAGCCACGAAACTACCCGATTGTTAGATACGCAGTATTTT
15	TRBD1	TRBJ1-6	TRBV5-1	CASSLDPDRNSPLHF	TGCGCCAGCAGCTTGGATCCGGACAGGAATTCACCCCTCCACTTT
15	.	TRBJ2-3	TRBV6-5	CASSYSKQGGDTQYF	TGTGCCAGCAGTTACTCGAAACAGGGGGGGGATACGCAGTATTTT
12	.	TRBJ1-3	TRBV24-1	CATRSSGNTIYF	TGTGCCACCAGGTCTTCTGGAAACACCATATATTTT
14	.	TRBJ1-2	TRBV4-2	CASSQGSAVNGYTF	TGTGCCAGCAGCCAAGGTAGCGCAGTAAATGGCTACACCTTC